The rows below give T cell receptor beta chains drawn from one sample of a study of a mutant IDH1 vaccine in newly diagnosed glioma. The data were produced by immunoSEQ multiplex PCR, yet TCRdb's version contains in-frame clones alone and is incomplete. The sample lists approximately 24,000 clones, around 77% occurring once. Their recognized antigens are unknown. The sequencing here drew on PBMCs, taken from a glioma patient whose treatment included an IDH1 peptide vaccine. The receptors here all came from a woman between 18 and 30 years old with glioma. Each CDR3 is given with its conserved first and last residue. A D gene is named only where the DNA matches it firmly. Only some rows state a clone size, as once, few, many or a class for expanded clones.

D: NA; J: TRBJ2-5; size: once; V: TRBV5-1; DNA: TGCGCCAGCAGCTTCACGGGGAGTGGGGAGACCCAGTACTTC; CDR3: CASSFTGSGETQYF
D: TRBD1; J: TRBJ1-1; size: NA; V: TRBV5-1; DNA: TGCGCCAGCAGCCCTTGGGGACAGTTTGGAACTGAAGCTTTCTTT; CDR3: CASSPWGQFGTEAFF
D: TRBD1; J: TRBJ2-6; size: NA; V: TRBV14; DNA: TGTGCCAGCAGCCATTGGGGACAGGAGGGCCCTGGGGCCAACGTCCTGACTTTC; CDR3: CASSHWGQEGPGANVLTF
D: NA; J: TRBJ2-1; size: once; V: TRBV21-1; DNA: TGTGCCAGCAGCGCTCCCTCGACTAGCGGGGGTTACAATGAGCAGTTCTTC; CDR3: CASSAPSTSGGYNEQFF
D: NA; J: TRBJ1-4; size: NA; V: TRBV11-2; DNA: TGTGCCAGCAGCCTACAGGGTTTTTTGGAAAAACTGTTTTTT; CDR3: CASSLQGFLEKLFF
D: NA; J: TRBJ1-2; size: NA; V: TRBV28; DNA: TGTGCCAGCAGTCTAGATACTAGGTCGATGGGCTACACCTTC; CDR3: CASSLDTRSMGYTF
D: TRBD2; J: TRBJ2-1; size: NA; V: TRBV7-8; DNA: TGTGCCAGCAGCTTAGATGGTGGGACTAGCGGGCACAATGAGCAGTTCTTC; CDR3: CASSLDGGTSGHNEQFF
D: TRBD2; J: TRBJ2-7; size: NA; V: TRBV27; DNA: TGTGCCAGCAGTAAGAGCGGGAGCGGAAACTACGAGCAGTACTTC; CDR3: CASSKSGSGNYEQYF
D: NA; J: TRBJ2-5; size: NA; V: TRBV4-2; DNA: TGTGCCAGCAGCCCAGATACAGGTAGATGGGAGACCCAGTACTTC; CDR3: CASSPDTGRWETQYF
D: NA; J: TRBJ1-1; size: NA; V: TRBV10-3; DNA: TGTGCCATCAGTGCGACAGCCATGAACACTGAAGCTTTCTTT; CDR3: CAISATAMNTEAFF
D: TRBD2; J: TRBJ2-1; size: NA; V: TRBV4-2; DNA: TGTGCCAGCAGCTACGGGACTAGCGGGAGTGAGCAGTTCTTC; CDR3: CASSYGTSGSEQFF
D: NA; J: TRBJ1-5; size: NA; V: TRBV6-1; DNA: TGTGCCACAACAAAAGGACAGAACAGCAATCAGCCCCAGCATTTT; CDR3: CATTKGQNSNQPQHF
D: NA; J: TRBJ2-6; size: NA; V: TRBV29-1; DNA: TGCAGCGTTATCCTAGGGTTAGGTGGGGCCAACGTCCTGACTTTC; CDR3: CSVILGLGGANVLTF
D: NA; J: TRBJ2-1; size: once; V: TRBV29-1; DNA: TGCAGGGCAGACTACTCCTACAATGAGCAGTTCTTC; CDR3: CRADYSYNEQFF
D: NA; J: TRBJ1-2; size: once; V: TRBV28; DNA: TGTGCCAGCAGTTTACCCATCCGTGGGGGAAACTATGGCTACACCTTC; CDR3: CASSLPIRGGNYGYTF
D: TRBD2; J: TRBJ2-3; size: NA; V: TRBV11-3; DNA: TGTGCCAGCAGTTGTCTTAGCGGGACCACAGATACGCAGTATTTT; CDR3: CASSCLSGTTDTQYF
D: NA; J: TRBJ2-1; size: once; V: TRBV25-1; DNA: TGTGCCAGCAGTGAATACTCCCTTAGCAATGAGCAGTTCTTC; CDR3: CASSEYSLSNEQFF
D: NA; J: TRBJ2-3; size: NA; V: TRBV29-1; DNA: TGCAGCGTTTACGCTGCTGGCACAGATACGCAGTATTTT; CDR3: CSVYAAGTDTQYF
D: NA; J: TRBJ1-2; size: NA; V: TRBV6-5; DNA: TGTGCCAGCAGCACAACCGGGACCATACATGGCTACACCTTC; CDR3: CASSTTGTIHGYTF
D: NA; J: TRBJ2-5; size: NA; V: TRBV12-5; DNA: TGTGCTAGTGCCCTTGTGGGGGAGGAGACCCAGTACTTC; CDR3: CASALVGEETQYF
D: NA; J: TRBJ1-2; size: NA; V: TRBV6-6; DNA: TGTGCCAGCAGTTCGACCGGGAACTATGGCTACACCTTC; CDR3: CASSSTGNYGYTF
D: NA; J: TRBJ2-7; size: once; V: TRBV27; DNA: TGTGCCAGCAGTTCCCTGGGCGAGCGAACTTACGAGCAGTACTTC; CDR3: CASSSLGERTYEQYF
D: NA; J: TRBJ2-1; size: once; V: TRBV2; DNA: TGTGCCAGCAGCGTAAGACAGAGGGAGCACAATGAGCAGTTCTTC; CDR3: CASSVRQREHNEQFF
D: NA; J: TRBJ1-5; size: NA; V: TRBV5-8; DNA: TGTGCCAGCAGCTTGCCCAACAGGGTTTTGTCGAATCAGCCCCAGCATTTT; CDR3: CASSLPNRVLSNQPQHF
D: NA; J: TRBJ2-1; size: NA; V: TRBV29-1; DNA: TGCAGCGTTGTCTTCAGCTTCAACAATGAGCAGTTCTTC; CDR3: CSVVFSFNNEQFF
D: TRBD1; J: TRBJ1-2; size: NA; V: TRBV2; DNA: TGTGCCAGCGACGATACGGGACAGTCTACCTATGGCTACACCTTC; CDR3: CASDDTGQSTYGYTF
D: TRBD1; J: TRBJ2-7; size: NA; V: TRBV2; DNA: TGTGCCAGCAGCCCCGACAGGGAACTATACGAGCAGTACTTC; CDR3: CASSPDRELYEQYF